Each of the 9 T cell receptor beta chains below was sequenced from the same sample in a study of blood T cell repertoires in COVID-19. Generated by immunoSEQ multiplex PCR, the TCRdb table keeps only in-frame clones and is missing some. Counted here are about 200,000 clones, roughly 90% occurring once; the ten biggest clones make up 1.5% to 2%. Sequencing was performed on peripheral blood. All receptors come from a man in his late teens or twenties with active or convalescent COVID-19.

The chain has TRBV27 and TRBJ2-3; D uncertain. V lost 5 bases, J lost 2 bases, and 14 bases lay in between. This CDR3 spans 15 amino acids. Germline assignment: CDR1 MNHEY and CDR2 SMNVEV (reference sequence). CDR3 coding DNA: TGTGCCAGCAGTCCAACTGGCAGACACACAGATACGCAGTATTTT. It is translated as CASSPTGRHTDTQYF.

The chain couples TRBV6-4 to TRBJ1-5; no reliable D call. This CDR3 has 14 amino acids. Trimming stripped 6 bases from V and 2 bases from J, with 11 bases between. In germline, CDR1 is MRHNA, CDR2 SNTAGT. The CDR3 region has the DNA TGTGCCAGCAGCGAGGTCCGTCGCAATCAGCCCCAGCATTTT. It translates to CASSEVRRNQPQHF.

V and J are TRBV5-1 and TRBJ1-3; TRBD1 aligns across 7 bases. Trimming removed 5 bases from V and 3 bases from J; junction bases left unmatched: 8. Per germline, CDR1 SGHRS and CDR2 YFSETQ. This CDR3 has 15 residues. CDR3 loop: CASSPYQGGGNTIYF. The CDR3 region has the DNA TGCGCCAGCAGTCCTTACCAGGGGGGTGGAAACACCATATATTTT.

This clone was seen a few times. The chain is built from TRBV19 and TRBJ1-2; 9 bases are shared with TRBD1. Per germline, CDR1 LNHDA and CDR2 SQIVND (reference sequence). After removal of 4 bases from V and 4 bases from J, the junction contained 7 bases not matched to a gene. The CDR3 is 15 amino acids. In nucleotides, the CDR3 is TGTGCCAGTAGTACTGGGACAGGGCGCGTCTATGGCTACACCTTC. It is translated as CASSTGTGRVYGYTF.

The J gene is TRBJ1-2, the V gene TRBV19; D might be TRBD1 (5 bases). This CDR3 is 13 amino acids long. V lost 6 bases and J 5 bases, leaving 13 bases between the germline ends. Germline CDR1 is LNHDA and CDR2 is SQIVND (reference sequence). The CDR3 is CASRTAGAYGYTF. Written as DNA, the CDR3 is TGTGCCAGTAGGACAGCCGGAGCTTATGGCTACACCTTC.

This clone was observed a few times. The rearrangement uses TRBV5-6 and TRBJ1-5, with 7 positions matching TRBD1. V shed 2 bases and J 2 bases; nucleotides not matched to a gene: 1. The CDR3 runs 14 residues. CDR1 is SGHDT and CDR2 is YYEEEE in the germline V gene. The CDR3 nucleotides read TGTGCCAGCAGCTTCCAGGGGGGCAATCAGCCCCAGCATTTT. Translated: CASSFQGGNQPQHF.

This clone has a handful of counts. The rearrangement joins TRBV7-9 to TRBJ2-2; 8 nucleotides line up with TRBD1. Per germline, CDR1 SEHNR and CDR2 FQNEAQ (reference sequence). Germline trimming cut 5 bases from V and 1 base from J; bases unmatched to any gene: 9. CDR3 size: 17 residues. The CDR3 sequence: CASSRAQDRGNTGELFF. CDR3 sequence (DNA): TGTGCCAGCAGCCGCGCCCAAGACAGGGGGAACACCGGGGAGCTGTTTTTT.

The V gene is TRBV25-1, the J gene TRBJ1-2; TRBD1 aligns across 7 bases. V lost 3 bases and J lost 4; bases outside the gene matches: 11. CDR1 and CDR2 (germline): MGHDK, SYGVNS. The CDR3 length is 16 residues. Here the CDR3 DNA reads TGTGCCAGCAGTGAGCCTGGGACAGCGGGGGTCTATGGCTACACCTTC. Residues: CASSEPGTAGVYGYTF.

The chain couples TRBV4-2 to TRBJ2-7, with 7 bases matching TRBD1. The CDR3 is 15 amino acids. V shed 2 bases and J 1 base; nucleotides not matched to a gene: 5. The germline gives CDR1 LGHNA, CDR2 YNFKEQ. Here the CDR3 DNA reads TGTGCCAGCAGCCAACAATCACAGGGGTCCTACGAGCAGTACTTC. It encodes CASSQQSQGSYEQYF.